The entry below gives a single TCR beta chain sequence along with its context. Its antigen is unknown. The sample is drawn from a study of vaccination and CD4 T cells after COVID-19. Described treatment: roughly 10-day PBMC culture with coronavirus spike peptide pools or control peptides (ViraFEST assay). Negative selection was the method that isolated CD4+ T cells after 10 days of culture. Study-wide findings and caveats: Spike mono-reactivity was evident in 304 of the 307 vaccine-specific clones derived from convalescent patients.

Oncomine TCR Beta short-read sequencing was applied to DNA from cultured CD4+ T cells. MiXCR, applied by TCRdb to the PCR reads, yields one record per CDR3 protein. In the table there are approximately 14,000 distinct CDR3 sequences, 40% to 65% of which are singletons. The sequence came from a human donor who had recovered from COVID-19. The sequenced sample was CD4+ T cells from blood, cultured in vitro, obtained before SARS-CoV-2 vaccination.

CDR3 loop: CASTLGRNEGNTIYF. In nucleotides, the CDR3 is TGTGCCAGCACCCTTGGACGGAATGAAGGAAACACCATATATTTT. The V gene is TRBV6-1, the J gene TRBJ1-3; D is unresolved. The germline CDR1 and CDR2 sequences are MNHNS and SASEGT. Deletions cut 7 bases from V and 4 bases from J, with 17 bases between. The CDR3 covers 15 residues.